What follows is one T cell receptor (beta chain) and its context. These data originate in a study of technical replicates of blood from several donors. CDR3 length: 15 amino acids. Germline CDR1 reads SGHNT; CDR2 reads YYREEE (reference sequence). V lost 4 bases and J 7 bases, leaving 18 bases between the germline ends. Profiled with immunoSEQ multiplex PCR; TCRdb holds only in-frame clones, not every one. Of 65,000 to 90,000 clones detected, 85% to 95% appear once; the ten largest clones hold over 0.2%. The chain is built from TRBV5-4 and TRBJ2-1; no firm D call. This receptor was identified in a human donor in good health. Material for sequencing was T cells isolated from PBMCs. The CDR3 loop is CASSLARMVGNEQFF. The CDR3 DNA follows: TGTGCCAGCAGCCTGGCTAGAATGGTCGGGAATGAGCAGTTCTTC. The full variable domain, in which reference TRBV5-4 and TRBJ2-1 provide the parts outside the CDR3, is ETGVTQSPTHLIKTRGQQVTLRCSSQSGHNTVSWYQQALGQGPQFIFQYYREEENGRGNFPPRFSGLQFPNYSSELNVNALELDDSALYLCASSLARMVGNEQFFGPGTRLTVL.